This TCR beta chain was retrieved from a study of control samples from healthy donors and cancer patients (dated by TCRdb to about 2020). V and J are truncated by 5 bases and 2 bases respectively, leaving an intervening sequence of 16 bases. Taken from the germline V gene, the CDR1 and CDR2 loops are MDHEN and SYDVKM. The cysteine opens and the phenylalanine closes a CDR3 of 15 amino acids. Just the 45-base CDR3 DNA is kept, in frame starting at base 1. With regard to this clone: There is no known antigen for this receptor. It has no much larger one-base neighbor in the sample; base qualities were not kept.

Preparation of the library involved the immunoSEQ multiplex PCR assay. TCRdb obtained this table from immuneACCESS and retained in-frame rearrangements with V and J assigned. These tables miss some clones; where compared with another copy, unresolved V genes account for less than half of the shortfall, and the remainder is unexplained. This sample lists over 200,000 clones; about 80% were detected once. The ten largest account for roughly 13% of the sample. The V gene is TRBV28 and the J gene is TRBJ2-7, with no D gene named confidently. The sequence derives from a woman aged 60-75 years with lung cancer. The sequencing input was PBMCs. The nucleotide sequence is TGTGCCAGCAGTGAAGCCGGGCCCCGAACCTACGAGCAGTACTTC. This is translated as CASSEAGPRTYEQYF.